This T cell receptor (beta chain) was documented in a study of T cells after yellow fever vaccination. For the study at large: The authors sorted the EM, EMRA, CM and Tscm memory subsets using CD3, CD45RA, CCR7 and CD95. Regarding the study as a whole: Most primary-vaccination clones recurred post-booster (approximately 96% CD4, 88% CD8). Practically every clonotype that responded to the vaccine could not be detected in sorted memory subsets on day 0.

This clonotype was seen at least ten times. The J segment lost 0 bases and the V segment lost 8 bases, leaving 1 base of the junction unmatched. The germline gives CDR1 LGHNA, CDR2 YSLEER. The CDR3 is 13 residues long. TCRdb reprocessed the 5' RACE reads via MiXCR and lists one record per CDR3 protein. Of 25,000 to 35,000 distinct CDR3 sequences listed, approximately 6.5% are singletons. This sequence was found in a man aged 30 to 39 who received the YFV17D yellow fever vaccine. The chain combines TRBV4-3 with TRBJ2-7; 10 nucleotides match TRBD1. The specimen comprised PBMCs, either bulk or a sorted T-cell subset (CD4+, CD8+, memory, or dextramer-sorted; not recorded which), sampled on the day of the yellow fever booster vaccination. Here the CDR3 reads CASGQGVSYEQYF. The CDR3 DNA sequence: TGCGCCAGCGGACAGGGGGTCTCCTACGAGCAGTACTTC.